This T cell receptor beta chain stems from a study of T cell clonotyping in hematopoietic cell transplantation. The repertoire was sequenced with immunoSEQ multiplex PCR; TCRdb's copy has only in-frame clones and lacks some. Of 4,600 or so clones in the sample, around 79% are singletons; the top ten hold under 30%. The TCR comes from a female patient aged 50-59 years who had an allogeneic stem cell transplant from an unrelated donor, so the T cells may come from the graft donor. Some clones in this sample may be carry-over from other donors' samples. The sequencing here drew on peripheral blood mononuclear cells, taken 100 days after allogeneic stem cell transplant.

The CDR3 loop is CAYQRGTGELFF. Here the CDR3 DNA reads TGTGCCTATCAAAGAGGCACCGGGGAGCTGTTTTTT. V and J are TRBV30 and TRBJ2-2; D is unclear. Germline-derived CDR1 and CDR2 are GTSNPN and SVGIG (reference sequence). V lost 7 bases, J lost 4 bases, and 10 bases lay in between. The CDR3 runs to 12 residues.